This T cell receptor (beta chain) came from a study of beta chain features in type 1 diabetes. Study-level findings and limits: People with Type 1 diabetes carried modestly yet significantly shorter TCRB CDR3s in all four CD4+ subsets.

Points on this clone: Its antigen is not known.

The investigators reverse transcribed all of the isolated RNA, so they sequenced expressed TCRB transcripts. The assay was immunoSEQ multiplex PCR, and TCRdb's table has in-frame clones only and misses some. Counted here are almost 350,000 clones, around 9.7% occurring once; the ten biggest clones make up about 1%. Germline CDR1 SGHDN, CDR2 FVKESK. V gave up 2 bases and J gave up 11 bases, with 12 bases separating them. This CDR3 is built from 12 residues. The sequenced material came from central memory CD4+ T cells from blood. The chain recombines TRBV14 with TRBJ1-1; D might be TRBD1 (6 bases). The clonotype originates from a man aged 25 to 45 with type 1 diabetes. CDR3 sequence: CASSQIQGGAFF. CDR3 nucleotide sequence: TGTGCCAGCAGCCAAATACAGGGAGGCGCTTTCTTT.